The clone carrying this TCR beta chain was observed a few times. Antigen unknown. Of the isolated RNA, all was reverse transcribed, and so the sequenced material was expressed TCRB transcripts. This table comes from immunoSEQ multiplex PCR, and its TCRdb copy is limited to in-frame clones, with some not included. The sample includes 250,000 or so clones, roughly 22% seen only once; the top ten take about 0.028%. The CDR3 totals 12 residues. V was cut by 0 bases and J by 10 bases, with 11 bases left in between. Germline V gene sequence: CDR1 SGHRS, CDR2 YFSETQ. This record comes from a study of beta chain features in type 1 diabetes. The study's findings and limits: Shorter TCRB CDR3s, moderately but significantly so, marked every one of the four CD4+ subsets in Type 1 diabetes patients.

The sequenced material came from naive CD4+ T cells from blood. The clonotype comes from a woman in her forties with type 1 diabetes. The chain joins TRBV5-1 to TRBJ2-7; unclear D gene. CDR3 in amino acids: CASSLDAGHQYF. CDR3 nucleotide sequence: TGCGCCAGCAGCTTGGACGCAGGCCACCAGTACTTC.